This T cell receptor beta chain originates from a study of regulatory T cells in long-lasting Graves disease. Arm-PCR of CDR3 regions and iRepertoire HTBI primers were the basis on which TCR beta libraries were built. TCRdb re-called the multiplex PCR reads with MiXCR, one entry per CDR3 protein. Altogether about 220,000 distinct CDR3 sequences are present, around a fifth being singletons, with the ten largest covering 12%. Specified time point: newly diagnosed GD, antithyroid drugs for less than 3 months. From PBMCs, RNA was extracted and then used to make the TCR library. In its sample, this clonotype was seen many times. The V and J ends lost 5 bases and 1 base respectively, with 11 bases between them. The CDR3 spans 14 residues. Germline values: CDR1 SGHNT, CDR2 YENEEA. Separately, the same data were catalogued under a study of T cells in Graves' hyperthyroidism and ophthalmopathy.

The chain uses TRBV11-3 and TRBJ1-1; D ambiguous. The specimen was peripheral blood mononuclear cells (PBMCs), collected at new diagnosis, from a patient treated with antithyroid drugs. This TCR came from a woman between 25 and 40 years old with Graves disease. This CDR3 reads CASSVVGSNTEAFF. The CDR3 nucleotides read TGTGCCAGCAGCGTAGTCGGGTCGAACACTGAAGCTTTCTTT.